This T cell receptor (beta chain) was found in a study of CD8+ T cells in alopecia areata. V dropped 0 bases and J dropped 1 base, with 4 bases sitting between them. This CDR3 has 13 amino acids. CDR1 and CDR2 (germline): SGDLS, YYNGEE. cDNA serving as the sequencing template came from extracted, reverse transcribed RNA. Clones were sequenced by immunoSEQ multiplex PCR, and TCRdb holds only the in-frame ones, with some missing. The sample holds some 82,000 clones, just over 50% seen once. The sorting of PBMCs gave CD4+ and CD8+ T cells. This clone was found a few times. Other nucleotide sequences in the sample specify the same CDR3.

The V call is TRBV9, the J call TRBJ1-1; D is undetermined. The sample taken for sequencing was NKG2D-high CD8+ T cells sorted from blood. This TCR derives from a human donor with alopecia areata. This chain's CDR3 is CASSVAPNTEAFF. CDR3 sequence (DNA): TGTGCCAGCAGCGTAGCACCGAACACTGAAGCTTTCTTT.